These 23 T cell receptor beta chains were sequenced from one sample in a study of CXCR3-negative and CXCR3-positive naive CD8 T cells (dated by TCRdb to about 2019). Here is what the overall study found, with its caveats: TRB CDR3s from CXCR3-positive naive cells showed higher hydrophobicity (lower Kidera factor 4), lower energy, and higher strength and volume indices than CXCR3-negative naive cells.

These receptors have no identified antigens. The sequencing machine was a NextSeq 550. The Human TCR Profiling Kit (MiLaboratory) was used to make UMI-labeled 5' RACE TRB cDNA libraries. Following reprocessing of the reads by TCRdb, the data hold one row per CDR3 protein sequence and no DNA is available. The table held for this sample gives 150,000 to 170,000 distinct CDR3 sequences. 0.49% of the sample is in the top ten clones. Sequencing was carried out using naive CXCR3+ CD8+ T cells from blood. The sample's cell subset or site label, decoded: CD45RO-CCR7+CD27+CD95- naive CD8+ T cells expressing CXCR3 (TNR3+). The receptor set was obtained from a human donor in good health. Some clones in this sample may be carry-over from other donors' samples.

V is TRBV28 and J is TRBJ1-3. CDR1 is MDHEN, CDR2 SYDVKM, per germline. The CDR3 is 13 residues long. The chain's CDR3 is CASNRGPGNTIYF.

This chain links TRBV28 with TRBJ2-3; TCRdb proposes TRBD2, but this gene call is untestable without DNA. The germline gives CDR1 MDHEN, CDR2 SYDVKM. The CDR3 contains 16 residues. The CDR3 region is CASTPLAGDSGDTQYF.

This rearrangement joins TRBV4-2 to TRBJ2-1; the TCRdb D gene call, TRBD2, has no DNA to confirm it. Germline loops: CDR1 LGHNA, CDR2 YNFKEQ. The CDR3 contains 19 residues. CDR3 loop: CASSQVFLETSGSGNEQFF.

This chain uses TRBV7-9 with TRBJ2-5; checking the TCRdb D call of TRBD1 is not possible without DNA. Germline lookup yields CDR1 SEHNR and CDR2 FQNEAQ (reference sequence). The CDR3 covers 15 residues. CDR3 loop: CASSLAQGGQETQYF.

The CDR3 loop reads CASSAVAGGNNEQFF. The rearrangement joins TRBV9 to TRBJ2-1; TCRdb's D gene call, TRBD2, goes unchecked for lack of DNA. Germline values: CDR1 SGDLS, CDR2 YYNGEE. CDR3 length: 15 residues.

This sequence joins TRBV25-1 and TRBJ2-6. This CDR3 has 14 amino acids. The germline V gene encodes CDR1 MGHDK and CDR2 SYGVNS. This CDR3 is CASSARSGANVLTF. The full variable domain, rest sourced from reference TRBV25-1 and TRBJ2-6, is EADIYQTPRYLVIGTGKKITLECSQTMGHDKMYWYQQDPGMELHLIHYSYGVNSTEKGDLSSESTVSRIRTEHFPLTLESARPSHTSQYLCASSARSGANVLTFGAGSRLTVL.

CDR3 region: CASSLLIPPVEQFF. This rearrangement joins TRBV12-3 or TRBV12-4 to TRBJ2-1; TCRdb's D call, TRBD1, is unchecked because there is no DNA. There are 14 residues in the CDR3.

The chain carries TRBV29-1 and TRBJ2-7. Per germline, CDR1 SQVTM and CDR2 ANQGSEA. The CDR3 runs to 11 residues. The CDR3 is CSVEVSYEQYF.

The gene calls are TRBV29-1 and TRBJ2-1; checking the TCRdb D call of TRBD2 is not possible without DNA. There are 13 residues in the CDR3. The germline CDR1 and CDR2 sequences are SQVTM and ANQGSEA. CDR3 amino acids: CSVAGGLKSEQFF.

The chain is built from TRBV28 and TRBJ2-7; TCRdb calls TRBD2, which cannot be checked without DNA. This CDR3 region has 13 residues. CDR1 MDHEN and CDR2 SYDVKM come from the germline V gene. CDR3 sequence reads: CASRTPPSLEQYF. Variable domain in full (rest from reference TRBV28 and TRBJ2-7): DVKVTQSSRYLVKRTGEKVFLECVQDMDHENMFWYRQDPGLGLRLIYFSYDVKMKEKGDIPEGYSVSREKKERFSLILESASTNQTSMYLCASRTPPSLEQYFGPGTRLTVT.

This rearrangement joins TRBV28 to TRBJ1-3; TCRdb gives TRBD1 as the D gene, but with no DNA this cannot be confirmed. This CDR3 has 16 amino acids. In germline, CDR1 is MDHEN, CDR2 SYDVKM. The CDR3 loop reads CASSFPRTAGGNTIYF. Complete variable domain (other parts from reference TRBV28 and TRBJ1-3): DVKVTQSSRYLVKRTGEKVFLECVQDMDHENMFWYRQDPGLGLRLIYFSYDVKMKEKGDIPEGYSVSREKKERFSLILESASTNQTSMYLCASSFPRTAGGNTIYFGEGSWLTVV.

The chain links TRBV4-3 to TRBJ2-7; there is no DNA to check the TCRdb D call of TRBD1. The CDR3 loop spans 16 amino acids. Germline assignment: CDR1 LGHNA and CDR2 YSLEER. CDR3 region: CASSRAAGQGDAEQYF.

V usage is TRBV4-3 and J usage is TRBJ1-6; TCRdb designates TRBD1, a call that cannot be tested without DNA. Looked up from germline, CDR1 is LGHNA and CDR2 is YSLEER. The CDR3 sequence is 17 residues long. This CDR3 reads CASSQSGPGRISSPLHF.

The rearrangement links TRBV13 to TRBJ2-1; with no DNA, the TCRdb D assignment of TRBD2 cannot be verified. This CDR3 spans 17 amino acids. The germline gives CDR1 PRHDT, CDR2 FYEKMQ (reference sequence). The chain's CDR3 is CASSSGLAGVSYNEQFF.

The chain joins TRBV6-2 or TRBV6-3 to TRBJ1-1. This CDR3 has 15 amino acids. CDR1 is MNHEY and CDR2 is SVGEGT in the germline V gene. CDR3 amino acids: CASSNLWTVNTEAFF.

The chain is built from TRBV29-1 and TRBJ2-7; TCRdb selects TRBD1, and the lack of DNA leaves this call unchecked. Per germline, CDR1 SQVTM and CDR2 ANQGSEA. The CDR3 spans 11 residues. The CDR3 region is CSALQGNEQYF.

This chain joins TRBV3-1 and TRBJ2-4. This CDR3 spans 14 amino acids. Germline V gene lookup returns CDR1 LGHDT and CDR2 YNNKEL (reference sequence). The CDR3 protein is CASSQDFGGDIQYF. The full variable domain, rest sourced from reference TRBV3-1 and TRBJ2-4, is DTAVSQTPKYLVTQMGNDKSIKCEQNLGHDTMYWYKQDSKKFLKIMFSYNNKELIINETVPNRFSPKSPDKAHLNLHINSLELGDSAVYFCASSQDFGGDIQYFGAGTRLSVL.

This rearrangement joins TRBV29-1 to TRBJ2-1; TCRdb's D gene call, TRBD1, goes unchecked for lack of DNA. The CDR3 sequence is 15 residues long. Germline V gene lookup returns CDR1 SQVTM and CDR2 ANQGSEA. CDR3 loop: CSVPRPGTGSLEQFF.

V is TRBV7-2 and J is TRBJ1-1; TCRdb picks TRBD1, but there is no DNA to check that call. Germline V CDR1 and CDR2: SGHTA, FQGNSA. This CDR3 has 15 amino acids. The CDR3: CASSPLLGIGTEAFF. Variable domain in full (rest from reference TRBV7-2 and TRBJ1-1): GAGVSQSPSNKVTEKGKDVELRCDPISGHTALYWYRQSLGQGLEFLIYFQGNSAPDKSGLPSDRFSAERTGGSVSTLTIQRTQQEDSAVYLCASSPLLGIGTEAFFGQGTRLTVV.

The chain employs TRBV15 and TRBJ1-2; no DNA is available, so the TRBD1 call from TCRdb remains unchecked. There are 15 residues in the CDR3. From germline, CDR1 is LNHNV and CDR2 YYDKDF (reference sequence). The CDR3 reads CATSSGQILNYGYTF. The full variable domain, rest sourced from reference TRBV15 and TRBJ1-2, is DAMVIQNPRYQVTQFGKPVTLSCSQTLNHNVMYWYQQKSSQAPKLLFHYYDKDFNNEADTPDNFQSRRPNTSFCFLDIRSPGLGDTAMYLCATSSGQILNYGYTFGSGTRLTVV.

The rearrangement joins TRBV28 to TRBJ2-2. Germline loops: CDR1 MDHEN, CDR2 SYDVKM. The CDR3 is 14 residues long. The CDR3 reads CASSFQRVAGELFF.

J is TRBJ2-3 and V is TRBV12-3 or TRBV12-4. This CDR3 has 16 residues. This chain's CDR3 is CASSFAVPHHTDTQYF.

CDR3 residues: CASSQGQRGYEQYF. This chain uses TRBV4-3 with TRBJ2-7; as DNA is missing, the TRBD2 call by TCRdb cannot be tested. This CDR3 is built from 14 residues. Germline lookup yields CDR1 LGHNA and CDR2 YSLEER.